This T cell receptor (beta chain) was sequenced during a study of response to subunit inactivated influenza vaccine. Study-wide findings and caveats: That few new T cells are recruited by each seasonal influenza vaccination was the authors' suggestion.

CDR1 is SGHTA and CDR2 is FQGNSA in the germline V gene. CDR3 size: 14 residues. V was clipped by 3 bases and J by 0 bases, with 6 bases between them. TCRdb reprocessed the RT-PCR reads via MiXCR and lists one record per CDR3 protein. The sample lists 550,000 to 650,000 distinct CDR3 sequences, 12% occurring once. This clonotype was found many times. Its antigen is unknown. The chain uses TRBV7-2 and TRBJ2-4; D gene uncertain. Sequences were derived from PBMCs from blood, sampled on the day of vaccination. The source is a man in his fifties or sixties who received an inactivated influenza vaccine. This chain's CDR3 is CASSFGLAKNIQYF. DNA of the CDR3: TGTGCCAGCAGCTTCGGGCTAGCCAAAAACATTCAGTACTTC.